The subject of this entry is one T cell receptor beta chain. The antigen remains undetermined. This CDR3 spans 11 amino acids. V was trimmed by 0 bases and J by 5 bases, leaving 5 bases between them. Germline CDR1 and CDR2: DFQATT and SNEGSKA (reference sequence). The record originates from a study of shared clonotypes between healthy human individuals. Study findings and constraints: Clonotype sharing among donors, it was expected, would be affected by sequencing depth.

TCRdb's copy holds only in-frame clones and misses some; the assay was immunoSEQ multiplex PCR. Among hundreds of thousands of clones listed, roughly 80% were seen once. The chain joins TRBV20-1 to TRBJ2-7; the D is unclear. The receptor was isolated from a woman aged 40 to 50 in good health. Some clones in this sample may be carry-over from other donors' samples. Sequencing was done on a sample of PBMCs. This CDR3 is CSAREADEQYF. For the CDR3, the DNA is TGCAGTGCTAGAGAAGCCGACGAGCAGTACTTC.